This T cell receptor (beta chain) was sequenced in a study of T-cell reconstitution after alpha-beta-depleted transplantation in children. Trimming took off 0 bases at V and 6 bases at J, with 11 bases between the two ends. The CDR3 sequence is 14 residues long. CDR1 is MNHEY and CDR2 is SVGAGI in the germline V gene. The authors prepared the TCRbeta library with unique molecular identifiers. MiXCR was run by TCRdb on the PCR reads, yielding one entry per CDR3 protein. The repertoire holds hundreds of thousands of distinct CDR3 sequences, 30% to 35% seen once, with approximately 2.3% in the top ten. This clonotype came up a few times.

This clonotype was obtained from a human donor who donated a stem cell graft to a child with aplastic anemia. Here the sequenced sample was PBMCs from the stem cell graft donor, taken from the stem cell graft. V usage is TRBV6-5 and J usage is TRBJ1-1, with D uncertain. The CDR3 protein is CASSYSKGPPEAFF. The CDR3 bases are TGTGCCAGCAGTTACTCGAAGGGCCCCCCTGAAGCTTTCTTT.